Presented here are 21 T cell receptor beta chains from one specimen sequenced in a study of shared clonotypes between healthy human individuals. Using immunoSEQ multiplex PCR, the repertoire was profiled, and TCRdb retains in-frame clones only, with some absent. The sample lists about 2.5 million clones, 85% to 95% seen once, with 0.37% in the top ten. Sequences were obtained from naive CD4+ T cells from PBMCs. Stated subset: CD45RA+ positively selected. These receptors all stem from a man aged 18 to 29 in good health. Some clones in this sample may be carry-over from other donors' samples.

V is TRBV7-8 and J is TRBJ2-1, with 7 nucleotides matching TRBD2. Per the germline V gene, CDR1 is SGHVS and CDR2 is FQNEAQ. The CDR3 totals 16 residues. The V segment lost 3 bases and the J segment 2 bases; nucleotides outside the gene matches: 7. This chain's CDR3 is CASSLLSGGPYNEQFF. The CDR3, as DNA: TGTGCCAGCAGCTTGCTGTCGGGAGGCCCCTACAATGAGCAGTTCTTC. The whole variable domain, remainder taken from reference TRBV7-8 and TRBJ2-1, is GAGVSQSPRYKVAKRGQDVALRCDPISGHVSLFWYQQALGQGPEFLTYFQNEAQLDKSGLPSDRFFAERPEGSVSTLKIQRTQQEDSAVYLCASSLLSGGPYNEQFFGPGTRLTVL.

J is TRBJ2-3 and V is TRBV7-8, with TRBD2 matching over 8 bases. This CDR3 spans 16 amino acids. The germline gives CDR1 SGHVS, CDR2 FQNEAQ. V lost 3 bases, J lost 0 bases, and 5 bases stayed unmatched. In nucleotides, the CDR3 is TGTGCCAGCAGCTTCGGGGGGGACCCTAGCACAGATACGCAGTATTTT. Translated, it gives CASSFGGDPSTDTQYF.

Points on this clone: Other DNA sequences of this sample code for an identical CDR3. This chain joins TRBV2 and TRBJ2-1; the D is unclear. V was clipped by 6 bases and J by 4 bases, with 4 bases between them. This CDR3 spans 11 amino acids. The germline V gene encodes CDR1 SNHLY and CDR2 FYNNEI. The CDR3 DNA reads as TGTGCCAGCAGAACTTACAATGAGCAGTTCTTC. This encodes CASRTYNEQFF.

V usage is TRBV2 and J usage is TRBJ1-2, with TRBD1 matching over 7 bases. CDR1 and CDR2 from the germline V gene are SNHLY and FYNNEI. V lost 8 bases to trimming and J lost 3 bases; unmatched junction nucleotides: 9. The CDR3 length is 14 residues. CDR3 residues: CASWGQTGDYGYTF. CDR3 coding DNA: TGTGCCAGCTGGGGGCAAACAGGGGACTATGGCTACACCTTC.

A few counts support this clone. V and J are TRBV28 and TRBJ2-2; 9 bases are shared with TRBD1. This CDR3 region has 14 residues. Germline lookup yields CDR1 MDHEN and CDR2 SYDVKM. Losses at the gene ends were 8 bases for V and 3 bases for J; bases not matched to a gene: 4. CDR3 sequence (DNA): TGTGCCAGCGAGGGACAGGGATACACCGGGGAGCTGTTTTTT. Its protein product is CASEGQGYTGELFF.

V gene TRBV6-5 combines with J gene TRBJ1-6, with 11 bases lining up with TRBD1. Germline loops: CDR1 MNHEY, CDR2 SVGAGI. V shed 2 bases, J shed 8 bases, and the junction held 5 bases outside the gene matches. CDR3 length equals 16 residues. The CDR3 DNA sequence: TGTGCCAGCAGTTACATCCCGGGACAGGGGGATTCACCCCTCCACTTT. Translation: CASSYIPGQGDSPLHF.

The chain recombines TRBV7-9 with TRBJ1-1; D is possibly TRBD1 (6 bases). Germline CDR1 and CDR2: SEHNR and FQNEAQ (reference sequence). Trimming cost V 0 bases and J 6 bases, with 11 bases left between them. There are 14 residues in the CDR3. CDR3 sequence reads: CASSLAGGLAEAFF. In DNA, the CDR3 is TGTGCCAGCAGCTTAGCGGGGGGGCTGGCTGAAGCTTTCTTT. The whole variable domain, filled in from reference TRBV7-9 and TRBJ1-1, reads DTGVSQNPRHKITKRGQNVTFRCDPISEHNRLYWYRQTLGQGPEFLTYFQNEAQLEKSRLLSDRFSAERPKGSFSTLEIQRTEQGDSAMYLCASSLAGGLAEAFFGQGTRLTVV.

The V gene is TRBV29-1, the J gene TRBJ2-7, with D unresolved. The CDR3 contains 14 residues. Trimming took 4 bases from V and 0 from J, leaving 13 bases between them. The germline V gene encodes CDR1 SQVTM and CDR2 ANQGSEA. CDR3 region: CSVVSGVLSYEQYF. CDR3 nucleotide sequence: TGCAGCGTTGTATCCGGAGTACTCTCCTACGAGCAGTACTTC.

The rearrangement joins TRBV5-1 to TRBJ2-2; 7 nucleotides match TRBD1. There are 16 residues in the CDR3. The junction had 12 bases not matched to a gene; V was cut back by 6 bases and J by 4 bases. Looked up from germline, CDR1 is SGHRS and CDR2 is YFSETQ. The CDR3 bases are TGCGCCAGCACTCCACAGGGGACCCTGGCCACCGGGGAGCTGTTTTTT. Amino acids: CASTPQGTLATGELFF.

This clone came up once. V and J are TRBV9 and TRBJ2-7; a weak D match, TRBD1 (8 bases). The CDR3 is made up of 17 amino acids. Germline-derived CDR1 and CDR2 are SGDLS and YYNGEE. V was pared by 5 bases and J by 3 bases, with 24 bases between. The CDR3 protein is CASSASPTGGRVYEQYF. CDR3 sequence (DNA): TGTGCCAGCAGTGCGAGCCCAACAGGGGGGAGGGTCTACGAGCAGTACTTC.

The chain uses TRBV7-8 and TRBJ1-4; TRBD1 aligns across 7 bases. Germline V CDR1 and CDR2: SGHVS, FQNEAQ. The trim removed 3 bases at V and 2 bases at J, leaving 12 bases unmatched. The CDR3 has 18 amino acids. CDR3: CASSLARQGGSTNEKLFF. Here the CDR3 DNA reads TGTGCCAGCAGCTTGGCGCGCCAAGGGGGCTCTACTAATGAAAAACTGTTTTTT.

The chain links TRBV11-2 to TRBJ2-7; TRBD2 matches 11 bases. This CDR3 spans 16 amino acids. J gave up 4 bases and V 1 base, and 6 bases lay outside the gene matches. Germline-derived CDR1 and CDR2 are SGHAT and FQNNGV. This chain's CDR3 is CASSLVRLAGIYEQYF. Here the CDR3 DNA reads TGTGCCAGCAGCTTAGTTCGACTAGCGGGAATTTACGAGCAGTACTTC.

This clone came up once. The V and J genes are TRBV7-2 and TRBJ2-1; D is perhaps TRBD2 (6 bases). From germline, CDR1 is SGHTA and CDR2 FQGNSA. The V end was cut by 5 bases, the J end by 7 bases, with 9 bases between. The length of the CDR3 is 12 residues. CDR3: CASSRLVNEQFF. CDR3 DNA sequence: TGTGCCAGCAGCCGACTAGTAAATGAGCAGTTCTTC.

The chain joins TRBV28 to TRBJ1-2; 8 bases map to TRBD1. Germline CDR1 MDHEN, CDR2 SYDVKM. The CDR3 length is 14 residues. Germline trimming cut 5 bases from V and 8 bases from J; bases unmatched to any gene: 10. The CDR3 sequence: CASSTPGQGAGYTF. In DNA form, the CDR3 reads TGTGCCAGCAGTACCCCAGGACAGGGTGCGGGCTACACCTTC.

V gene TRBV5-7 combines with J gene TRBJ1-3, with 9 bases identical to TRBD1. TRBV5-7 is an ORF; its function is uncertain. The CDR3 length is 18 residues. The trim removed 3 bases at V and 1 base at J, leaving 11 bases unmatched. CDR3 residues: CASSWDRERQGSGNTIYF. The CDR3 nucleotides are TGTGCCAGCAGCTGGGACAGGGAGAGGCAGGGATCTGGAAACACCATATATTTT.

About this clone itself: This specimen includes other DNA sequences encoding the same CDR3. V usage is TRBV28 and J usage is TRBJ1-1; D gene ambiguous. The CDR3 runs to 12 residues. V lost 2 bases and J 3 bases, leaving 4 bases between the germline ends. Germline CDR1 and CDR2: MDHEN and SYDVKM. In DNA form, the CDR3 reads TGTGCCAGCAGTTTAAGTTACACTGAAGCTTTCTTT. Translation: CASSLSYTEAFF.

This chain uses TRBV27 with TRBJ1-2, with 7 positions matching TRBD1. The V gene end was trimmed by 3 bases and the J gene end by 8 bases; junction bases not matched to a gene: 6. This CDR3 is 13 amino acids long. Germline loops: CDR1 MNHEY, CDR2 SMNVEV (reference sequence). CDR3 DNA: TGTGCCAGCAGTTTTGTGGGACAGTTCGGCTACACCTTC. Its translation is CASSFVGQFGYTF.

This clone appeared once. This rearrangement joins TRBV15 to TRBJ2-7; TRBD2 might be the D (5 bases). Germline loops: CDR1 LNHNV, CDR2 YYDKDF (reference sequence). The CDR3 is 14 amino acids. V shed 1 base and J shed 2 bases, with 9 bases lying between them. CDR3 DNA: TGTGCCACCAGCAGAGTTGAGGGAGCCTACGAGCAGTACTTC. Translation: CATSRVEGAYEQYF.

The chain has TRBV5-8 and TRBJ2-7; D remains unclear. Trimming took off 4 bases at V and 2 bases at J, with 16 bases between the two ends. The CDR3 length is 15 residues. CDR1 and CDR2 from the germline V gene are SGHTS and YDEGEE. CDR3 protein: CASSVGRNDPYEQYF. The DNA for the CDR3 is TGTGCCAGCAGCGTCGGACGTAATGATCCCTACGAGCAGTACTTC.

The chain couples TRBV4-2 to TRBJ2-2, with a weak D call TRBD2 (6 bases). V was shortened by 10 bases and J by 1 base, with 13 bases between the two germline ends. The CDR3 has 14 residues. The germline CDR1 and CDR2 sequences are LGHNA and YNFKEQ. CDR3 sequence (DNA): TGTGCCACACAGGTGGGGGGGAACACCGGGGAGCTGTTTTTT. Its translation is CATQVGGNTGELFF.

The rearrangement joins TRBV19 to TRBJ2-1, with 8 bases lining up with TRBD2. This CDR3 contains 14 residues. With 3 bases clipped from V and 7 bases from J, the junction kept 5 bases outside the gene matches. CDR1 is LNHDA and CDR2 is SQIVND in the germline V gene (reference sequence). CDR3 sequence: CASSMREAPNEQFF. The CDR3 DNA reads TGTGCCAGTAGTATGCGGGAGGCTCCGAATGAGCAGTTCTTC.